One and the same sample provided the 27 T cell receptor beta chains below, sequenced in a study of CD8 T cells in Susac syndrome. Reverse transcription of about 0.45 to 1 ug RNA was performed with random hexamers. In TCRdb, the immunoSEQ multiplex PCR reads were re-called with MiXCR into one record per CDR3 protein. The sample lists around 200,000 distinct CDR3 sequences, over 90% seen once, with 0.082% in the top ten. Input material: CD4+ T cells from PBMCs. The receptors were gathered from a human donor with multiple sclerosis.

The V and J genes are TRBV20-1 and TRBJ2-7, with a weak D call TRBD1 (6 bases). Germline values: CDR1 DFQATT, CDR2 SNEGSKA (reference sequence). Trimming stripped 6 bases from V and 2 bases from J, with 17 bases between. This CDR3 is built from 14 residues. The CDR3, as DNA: TGCAGTGCCGGGAAGGGATGGGACACCTACGAGCAGTACTTC. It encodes CSAGKGWDTYEQYF.

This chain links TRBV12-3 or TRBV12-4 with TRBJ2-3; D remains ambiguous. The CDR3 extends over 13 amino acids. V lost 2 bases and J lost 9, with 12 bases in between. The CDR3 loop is CASSLSGEVTQYF. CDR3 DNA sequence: TGTGCCAGCAGTTTATCTGGAGAGGTAACGCAGTATTTT.

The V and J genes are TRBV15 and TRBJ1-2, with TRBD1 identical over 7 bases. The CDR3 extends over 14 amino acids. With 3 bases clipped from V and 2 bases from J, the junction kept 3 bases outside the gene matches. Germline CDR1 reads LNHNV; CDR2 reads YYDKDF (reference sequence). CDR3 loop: CATSSPTGNYGYTF. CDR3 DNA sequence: TGTGCCACCAGCAGTCCGACAGGGAACTATGGCTACACCTTC.

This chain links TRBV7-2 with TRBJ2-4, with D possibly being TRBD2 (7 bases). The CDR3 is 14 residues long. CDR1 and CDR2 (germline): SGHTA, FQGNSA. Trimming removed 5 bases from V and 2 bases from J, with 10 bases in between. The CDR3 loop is CASSRGATKNIQYF. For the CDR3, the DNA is TGTGCCAGCAGCCGGGGGGCTACCAAAAACATTCAGTACTTC. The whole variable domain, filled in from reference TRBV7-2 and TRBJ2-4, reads GAGVSQSPSNKVTEKGKDVELRCDPISGHTALYWYRQSLGQGLEFLIYFQGNSAPDKSGLPSDRFSAERTGGSVSTLTIQRTQQEDSAVYLCASSRGATKNIQYFGAGTRLSVL.

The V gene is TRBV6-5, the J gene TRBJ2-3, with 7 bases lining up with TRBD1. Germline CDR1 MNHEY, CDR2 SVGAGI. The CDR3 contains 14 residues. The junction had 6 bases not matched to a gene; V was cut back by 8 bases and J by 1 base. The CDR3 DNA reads TGTGCCAGCGCCCGGGACAGTGGCACAGATACGCAGTATTTT. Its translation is CASARDSGTDTQYF.

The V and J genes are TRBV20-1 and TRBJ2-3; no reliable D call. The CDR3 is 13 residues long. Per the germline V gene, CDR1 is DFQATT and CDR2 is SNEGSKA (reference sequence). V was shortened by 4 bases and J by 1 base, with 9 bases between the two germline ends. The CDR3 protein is CSANGRGTDTQYF. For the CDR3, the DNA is TGCAGTGCTAATGGAAGAGGCACAGATACGCAGTATTTT.

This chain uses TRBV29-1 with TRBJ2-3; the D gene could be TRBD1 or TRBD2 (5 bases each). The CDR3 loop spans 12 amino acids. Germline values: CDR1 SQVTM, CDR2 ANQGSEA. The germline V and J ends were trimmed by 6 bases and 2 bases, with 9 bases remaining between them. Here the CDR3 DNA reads TGCAGCGTGGTTGGGACCACAGATACGCAGTATTTT. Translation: CSVVGTTDTQYF.

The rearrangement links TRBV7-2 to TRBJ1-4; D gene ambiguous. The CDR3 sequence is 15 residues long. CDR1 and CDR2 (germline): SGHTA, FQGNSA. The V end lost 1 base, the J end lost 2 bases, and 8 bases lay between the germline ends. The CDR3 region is CASSLVAPTNEKLFF. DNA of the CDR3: TGTGCCAGCAGCTTAGTCGCTCCCACTAATGAAAAACTGTTTTTT. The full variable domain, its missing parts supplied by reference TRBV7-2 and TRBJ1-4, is GAGVSQSPSNKVTEKGKDVELRCDPISGHTALYWYRQSLGQGLEFLIYFQGNSAPDKSGLPSDRFSAERTGGSVSTLTIQRTQQEDSAVYLCASSLVAPTNEKLFFGSGTQLSVL.

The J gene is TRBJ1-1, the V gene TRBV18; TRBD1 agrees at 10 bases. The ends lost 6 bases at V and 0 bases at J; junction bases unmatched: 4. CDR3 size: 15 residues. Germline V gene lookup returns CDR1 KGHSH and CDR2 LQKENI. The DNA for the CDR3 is TGTGCCAGCTCCTTCGGACAGGGGGTGAACACTGAAGCTTTCTTT. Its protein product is CASSFGQGVNTEAFF.

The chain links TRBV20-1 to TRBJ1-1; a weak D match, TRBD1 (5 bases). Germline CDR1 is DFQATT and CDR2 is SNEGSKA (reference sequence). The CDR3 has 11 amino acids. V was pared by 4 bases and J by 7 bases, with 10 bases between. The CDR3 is CSAKRGIEAFF. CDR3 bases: TGCAGTGCTAAACGGGGGATTGAAGCTTTCTTT.

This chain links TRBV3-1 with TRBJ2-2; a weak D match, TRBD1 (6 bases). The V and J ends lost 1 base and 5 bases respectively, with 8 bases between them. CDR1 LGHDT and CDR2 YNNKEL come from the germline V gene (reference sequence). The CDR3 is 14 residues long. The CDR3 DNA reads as TGTGCCAGCAGCCAAGGACAGGTGACCGGGGAGCTGTTTTTT. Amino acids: CASSQGQVTGELFF.

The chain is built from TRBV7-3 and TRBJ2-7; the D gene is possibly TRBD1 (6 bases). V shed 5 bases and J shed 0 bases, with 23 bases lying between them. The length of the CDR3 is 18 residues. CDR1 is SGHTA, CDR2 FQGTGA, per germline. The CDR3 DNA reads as TGTGCCAGCAGCCCACATTCTCATAGGGGGTCGAGCTCCTACGAGCAGTACTTC. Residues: CASSPHSHRGSSSYEQYF. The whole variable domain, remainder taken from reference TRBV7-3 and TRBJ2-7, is GAGVSQTPSNKVTEKGKYVELRCDPISGHTALYWYRQSLGQGPEFLIYFQGTGAADDSGLPNDRFFAVRPEGSVSTLKIQRTERGDSAVYLCASSPHSHRGSSSYEQYFGPGTRLTVT.

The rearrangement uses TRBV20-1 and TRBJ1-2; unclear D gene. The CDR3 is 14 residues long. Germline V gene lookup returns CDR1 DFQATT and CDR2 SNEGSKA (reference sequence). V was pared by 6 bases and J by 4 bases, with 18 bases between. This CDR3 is CSARPLGPGYGYTF. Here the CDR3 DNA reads TGCAGTGCCCGTCCTCTAGGTCCGGGCTATGGCTACACCTTC.

In DNA form, the CDR3 reads TGCAGTGCTAGAGAACCTCGAGGCAATCAGCCCCAGCATTTT. Translating it yields CSAREPRGNQPQHF. This chain joins TRBV20-1 and TRBJ1-5; D ambiguous. With 0 bases removed from V and 2 bases from J, the gap between germline ends came to 8 bases. Germline lookup yields CDR1 DFQATT and CDR2 SNEGSKA (reference sequence). The CDR3 has 14 residues.

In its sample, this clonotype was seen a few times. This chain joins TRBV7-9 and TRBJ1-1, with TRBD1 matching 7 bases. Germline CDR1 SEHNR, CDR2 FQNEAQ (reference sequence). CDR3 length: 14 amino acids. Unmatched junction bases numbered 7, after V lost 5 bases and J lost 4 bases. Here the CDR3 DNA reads TGTGCCAGCAGCCTTGGACAGGAAGGCACTGAAGCTTTCTTT. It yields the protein CASSLGQEGTEAFF. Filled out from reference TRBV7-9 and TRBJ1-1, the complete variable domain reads DTGVSQNPRHKITKRGQNVTFRCDPISEHNRLYWYRQTLGQGPEFLTYFQNEAQLEKSRLLSDRFSAERPKGSFSTLEIQRTEQGDSAMYLCASSLGQEGTEAFFGQGTRLTVV.

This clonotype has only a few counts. The CDR3, as DNA: TGTGCCTGGGGAGGGACGGGGCTCAAGACTAATGAAAAACTGTTTTTT. This sequence encodes CAWGGTGLKTNEKLFF. The chain uses TRBV30 and TRBJ1-4, with TRBD1 as a possible D gene (5 bases). Trimming pared 5 bases from V and 2 bases from J, leaving 18 bases between. The germline CDR1 and CDR2 sequences are GTSNPN and SVGIG (reference sequence). The CDR3 length is 16 residues.

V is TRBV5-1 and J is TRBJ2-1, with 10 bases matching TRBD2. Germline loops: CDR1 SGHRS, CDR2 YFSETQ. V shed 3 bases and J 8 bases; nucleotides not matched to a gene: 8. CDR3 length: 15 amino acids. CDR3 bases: TGCGCCAGCAGCTCGCTAGCGGGGGTGGTTGATGAGCAGTTCTTC. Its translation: CASSSLAGVVDEQFF.

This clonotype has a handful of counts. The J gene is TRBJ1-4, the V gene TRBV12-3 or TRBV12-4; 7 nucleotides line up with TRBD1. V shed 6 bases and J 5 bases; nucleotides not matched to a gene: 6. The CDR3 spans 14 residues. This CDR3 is CASSPDRVNEKLFF. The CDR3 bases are TGTGCCAGCAGCCCTGACAGGGTAAATGAAAAACTGTTTTTT.

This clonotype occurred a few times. The CDR3 here is CASSVPGANVLTF. The CDR3 nucleotides read TGTGCCAGCTCCGTACCTGGGGCCAACGTCCTGACTTTC. The J gene is TRBJ2-6, the V gene TRBV11-2; D is ambiguous. Between the trimmed V and J ends, which lost 8 bases and 2 bases, there was a span of 7 bases. Germline V gene data show CDR1 as SGHAT and CDR2 as FQNNGV. This CDR3 contains 13 residues.

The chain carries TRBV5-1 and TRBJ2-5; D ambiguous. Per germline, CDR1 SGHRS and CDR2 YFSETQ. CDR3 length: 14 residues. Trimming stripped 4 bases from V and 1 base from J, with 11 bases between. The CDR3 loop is CASSHSAVQETQYF. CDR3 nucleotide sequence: TGCGCCAGCAGCCACTCGGCAGTCCAAGAGACCCAGTACTTC.

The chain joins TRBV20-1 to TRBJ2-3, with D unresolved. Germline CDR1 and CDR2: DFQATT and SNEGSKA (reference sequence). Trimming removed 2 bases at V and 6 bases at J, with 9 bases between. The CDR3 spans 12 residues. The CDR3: CSARPETDTQYF. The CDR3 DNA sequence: TGCAGTGCTAGACCCGAGACCGATACGCAGTATTTT.

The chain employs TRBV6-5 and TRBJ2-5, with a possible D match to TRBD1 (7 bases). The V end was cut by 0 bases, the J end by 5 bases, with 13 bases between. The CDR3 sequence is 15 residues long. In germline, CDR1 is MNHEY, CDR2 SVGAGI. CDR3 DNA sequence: TGTGCCAGCAGTTACTCTTCCAGGGGGAGGGAGACCCAGTACTTC. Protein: CASSYSSRGRETQYF.

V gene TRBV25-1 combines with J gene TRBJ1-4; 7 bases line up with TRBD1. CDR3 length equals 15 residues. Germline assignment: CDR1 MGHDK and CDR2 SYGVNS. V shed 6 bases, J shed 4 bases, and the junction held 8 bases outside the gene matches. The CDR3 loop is CASSITGQNNEKLFF. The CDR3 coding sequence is TGTGCCAGCAGCATAACGGGACAGAATAATGAAAAACTGTTTTTT.

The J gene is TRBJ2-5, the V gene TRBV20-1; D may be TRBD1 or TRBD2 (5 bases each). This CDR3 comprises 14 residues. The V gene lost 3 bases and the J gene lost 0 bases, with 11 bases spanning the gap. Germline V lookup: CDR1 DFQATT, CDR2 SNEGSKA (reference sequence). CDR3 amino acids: CSASFEGNQETQYF. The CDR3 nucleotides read TGCAGTGCTAGCTTCGAGGGGAACCAAGAGACCCAGTACTTC.

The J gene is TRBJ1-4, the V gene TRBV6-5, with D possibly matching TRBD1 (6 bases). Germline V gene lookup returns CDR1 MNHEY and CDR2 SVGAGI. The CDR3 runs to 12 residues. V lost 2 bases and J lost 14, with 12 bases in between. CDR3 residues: CASSYGGGTLFF. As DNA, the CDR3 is TGTGCCAGCAGTTACGGAGGGGGAACGCTGTTTTTT.

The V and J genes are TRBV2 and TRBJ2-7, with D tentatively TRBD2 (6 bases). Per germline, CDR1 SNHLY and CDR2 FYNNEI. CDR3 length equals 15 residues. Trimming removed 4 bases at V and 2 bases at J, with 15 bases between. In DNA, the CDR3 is TGTGCCAGCAGTGCCAACCCGGGACTGCCCTACGAGCAGTACTTC. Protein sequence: CASSANPGLPYEQYF.

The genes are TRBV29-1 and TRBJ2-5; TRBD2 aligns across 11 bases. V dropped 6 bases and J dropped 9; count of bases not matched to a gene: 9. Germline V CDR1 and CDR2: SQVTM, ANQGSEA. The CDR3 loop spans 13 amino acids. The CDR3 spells CSVGETSGEAQYF. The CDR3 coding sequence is TGCAGCGTGGGGGAGACTAGCGGGGAGGCCCAGTACTTC.